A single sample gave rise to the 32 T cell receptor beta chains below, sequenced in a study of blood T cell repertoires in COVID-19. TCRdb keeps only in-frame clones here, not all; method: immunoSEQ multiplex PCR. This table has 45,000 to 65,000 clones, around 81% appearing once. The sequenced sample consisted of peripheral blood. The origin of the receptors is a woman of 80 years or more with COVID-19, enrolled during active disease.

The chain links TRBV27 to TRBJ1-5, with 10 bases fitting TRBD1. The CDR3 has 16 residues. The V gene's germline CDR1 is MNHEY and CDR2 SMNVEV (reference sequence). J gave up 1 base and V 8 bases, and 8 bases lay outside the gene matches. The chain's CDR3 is CASHDRGLDSNQPQHF. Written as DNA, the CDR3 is TGTGCCAGCCACGACAGGGGGCTTGACAGCAATCAGCCCCAGCATTTT.

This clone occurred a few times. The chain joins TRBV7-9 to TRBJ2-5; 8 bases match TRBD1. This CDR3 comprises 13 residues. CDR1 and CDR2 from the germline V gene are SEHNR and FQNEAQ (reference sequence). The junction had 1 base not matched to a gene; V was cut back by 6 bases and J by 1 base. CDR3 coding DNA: TGTGCCAGCAGGGGGACAGGCCAAGAGACCCAGTACTTC. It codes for CASRGTGQETQYF.

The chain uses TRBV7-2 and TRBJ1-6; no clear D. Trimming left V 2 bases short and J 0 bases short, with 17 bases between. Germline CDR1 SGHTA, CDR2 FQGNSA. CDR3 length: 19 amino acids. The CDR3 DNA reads TGTGCCAGCAGCTTACGAGCGTCCCCCTGGAGCTCCTATAATTCACCCCTCCACTTT. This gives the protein CASSLRASPWSSYNSPLHF.

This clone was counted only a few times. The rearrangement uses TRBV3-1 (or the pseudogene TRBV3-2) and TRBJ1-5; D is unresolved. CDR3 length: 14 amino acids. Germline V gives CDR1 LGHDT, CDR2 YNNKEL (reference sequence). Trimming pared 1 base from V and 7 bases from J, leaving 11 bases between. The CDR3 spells CASSQGELRQPQHF. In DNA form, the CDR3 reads TGTGCCAGCAGCCAAGGTGAGCTGCGGCAGCCCCAGCATTTT.

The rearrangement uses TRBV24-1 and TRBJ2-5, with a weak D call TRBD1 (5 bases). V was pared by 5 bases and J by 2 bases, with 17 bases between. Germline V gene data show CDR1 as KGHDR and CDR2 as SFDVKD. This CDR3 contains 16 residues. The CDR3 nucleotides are TGTGCCACCAGTGCCAGGGCCAATACACCTCAAGAGACCCAGTACTTC. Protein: CATSARANTPQETQYF.

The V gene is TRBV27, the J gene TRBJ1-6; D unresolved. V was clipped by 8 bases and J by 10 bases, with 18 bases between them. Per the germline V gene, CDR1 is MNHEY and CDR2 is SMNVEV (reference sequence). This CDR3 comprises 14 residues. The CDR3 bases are TGTGCCAGCTCCACGACCGGGGAATCCTCACCCCTCCACTTT. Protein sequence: CASSTTGESSPLHF.

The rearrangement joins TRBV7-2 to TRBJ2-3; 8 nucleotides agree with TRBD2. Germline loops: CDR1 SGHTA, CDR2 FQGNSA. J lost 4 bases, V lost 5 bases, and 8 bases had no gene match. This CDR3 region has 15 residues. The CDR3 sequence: CASSPRTSFPDTQYF. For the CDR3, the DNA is TGTGCCAGCAGCCCGAGGACTAGCTTTCCAGATACGCAGTATTTT. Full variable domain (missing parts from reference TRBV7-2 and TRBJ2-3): GAGVSQSPSNKVTEKGKDVELRCDPISGHTALYWYRQSLGQGLEFLIYFQGNSAPDKSGLPSDRFSAERTGGSVSTLTIQRTQQEDSAVYLCASSPRTSFPDTQYFGPGTRLTVL.

CDR3 protein: CASSETTGGSYEQYF. The CDR3 region has the DNA TGCGCCAGCAGCGAAACGACGGGAGGCTCCTACGAGCAGTACTTC. The chain employs TRBV4-1 and TRBJ2-7; the match to TRBD2 covers 7 bases. The trim removed 5 bases at V and 0 bases at J, leaving 7 bases unmatched. CDR3 size: 15 residues. Per the germline V gene, CDR1 is MGHRA and CDR2 is YSYEKL.

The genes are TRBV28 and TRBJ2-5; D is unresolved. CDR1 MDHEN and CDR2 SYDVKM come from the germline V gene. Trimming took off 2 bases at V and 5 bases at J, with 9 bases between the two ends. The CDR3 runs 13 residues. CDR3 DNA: TGTGCCAGCAGTTTAGGGCAACTGGAGACCCAGTACTTC. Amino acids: CASSLGQLETQYF. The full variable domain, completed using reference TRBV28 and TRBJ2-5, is DVKVTQSSRYLVKRTGEKVFLECVQDMDHENMFWYRQDPGLGLRLIYFSYDVKMKEKGDIPEGYSVSREKKERFSLILESASTNQTSMYLCASSLGQLETQYFGPGTRLLVL.

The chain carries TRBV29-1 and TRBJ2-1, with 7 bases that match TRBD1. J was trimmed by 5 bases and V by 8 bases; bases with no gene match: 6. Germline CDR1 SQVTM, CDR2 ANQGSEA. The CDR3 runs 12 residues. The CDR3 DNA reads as TGCAGCTGCTCACAGGGGAACAATGAGCAGTTCTTC. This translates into CSCSQGNNEQFF.

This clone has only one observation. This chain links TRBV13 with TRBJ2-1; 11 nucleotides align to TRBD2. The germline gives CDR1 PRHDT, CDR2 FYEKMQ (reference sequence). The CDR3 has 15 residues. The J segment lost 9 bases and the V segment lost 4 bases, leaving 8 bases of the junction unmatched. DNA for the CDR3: TGTGCCAGCAGCTCACTAGCGGGAGAAGGTAGTGAGCAGTTCTTC. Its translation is CASSSLAGEGSEQFF.

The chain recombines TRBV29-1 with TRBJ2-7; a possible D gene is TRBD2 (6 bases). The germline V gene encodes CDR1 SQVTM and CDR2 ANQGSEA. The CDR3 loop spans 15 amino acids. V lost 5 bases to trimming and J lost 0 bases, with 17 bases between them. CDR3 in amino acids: CSVRDPGLPSYEQYF. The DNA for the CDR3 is TGCAGCGTTCGAGATCCGGGACTCCCCTCCTACGAGCAGTACTTC.

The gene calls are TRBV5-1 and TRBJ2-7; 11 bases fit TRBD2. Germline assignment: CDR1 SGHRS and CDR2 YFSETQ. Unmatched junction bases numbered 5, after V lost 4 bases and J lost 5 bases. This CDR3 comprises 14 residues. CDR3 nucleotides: TGCGCCAGCAGCACTAGCGGGAGTACGCACGAGCAGTACTTC. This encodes CASSTSGSTHEQYF.

As DNA, the CDR3 is TGTGCCAGCAGCCCCTGGGGTAGCGGGCTACAAGAGACCCAGTACTTC. This gives the protein CASSPWGSGLQETQYF. The chain employs TRBV7-8 and TRBJ2-5, with 7 bases identical to TRBD2. CDR3 size: 16 residues. Trimming took 5 bases from V and 2 from J; bases not matched to a gene: 11. Germline CDR1 is SGHVS and CDR2 is FQNEAQ.

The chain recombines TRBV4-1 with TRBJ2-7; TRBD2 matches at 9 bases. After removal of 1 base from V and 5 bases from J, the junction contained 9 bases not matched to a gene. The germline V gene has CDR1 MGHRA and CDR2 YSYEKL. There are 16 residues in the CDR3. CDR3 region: CASSQGRLAEGNEQYF. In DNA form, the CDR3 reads TGCGCCAGCAGCCAAGGAAGACTAGCGGAGGGAAACGAGCAGTACTTC.

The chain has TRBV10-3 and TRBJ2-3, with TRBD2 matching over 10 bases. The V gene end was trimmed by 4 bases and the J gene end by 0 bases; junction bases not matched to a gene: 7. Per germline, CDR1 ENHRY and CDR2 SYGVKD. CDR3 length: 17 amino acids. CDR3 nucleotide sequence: TGTGCCATCAGTGGTAGCGGGAGGAGTACTAGCACAGATACGCAGTATTTT. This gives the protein CAISGSGRSTSTDTQYF.

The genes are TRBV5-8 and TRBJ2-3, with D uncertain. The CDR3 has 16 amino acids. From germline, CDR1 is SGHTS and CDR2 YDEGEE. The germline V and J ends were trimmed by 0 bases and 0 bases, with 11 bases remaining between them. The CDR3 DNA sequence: TGTGCCAGCAGCTTGGATGCACTAACTAGCACAGATACGCAGTATTTT. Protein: CASSLDALTSTDTQYF.

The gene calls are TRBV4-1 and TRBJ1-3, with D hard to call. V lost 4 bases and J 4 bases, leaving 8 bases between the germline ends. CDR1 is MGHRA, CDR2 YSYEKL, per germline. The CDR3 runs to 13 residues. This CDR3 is CASSRGLGNTIYF. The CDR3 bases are TGCGCCAGCAGCCGAGGCCTCGGAAACACCATATATTTT.

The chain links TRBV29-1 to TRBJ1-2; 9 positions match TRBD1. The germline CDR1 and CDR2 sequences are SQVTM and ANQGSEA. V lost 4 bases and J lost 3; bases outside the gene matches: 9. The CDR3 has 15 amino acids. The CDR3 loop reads CSVVVPGQGYYGYTF. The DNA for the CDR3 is TGCAGCGTTGTCGTCCCGGGACAGGGCTACTATGGCTACACCTTC.

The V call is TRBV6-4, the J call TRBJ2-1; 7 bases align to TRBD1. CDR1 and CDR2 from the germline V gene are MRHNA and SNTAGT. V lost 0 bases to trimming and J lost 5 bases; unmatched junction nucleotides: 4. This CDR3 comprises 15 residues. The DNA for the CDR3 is TGTGCCAGCAGTGACTCGATACAGGGGAACAATGAGCAGTTCTTC. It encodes CASSDSIQGNNEQFF.

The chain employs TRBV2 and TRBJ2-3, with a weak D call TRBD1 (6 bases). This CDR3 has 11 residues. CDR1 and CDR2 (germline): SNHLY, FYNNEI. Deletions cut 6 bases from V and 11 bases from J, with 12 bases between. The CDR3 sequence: CASSTGRGQYF. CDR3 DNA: TGTGCCAGCAGCACTGGCAGGGGGCAGTATTTT.

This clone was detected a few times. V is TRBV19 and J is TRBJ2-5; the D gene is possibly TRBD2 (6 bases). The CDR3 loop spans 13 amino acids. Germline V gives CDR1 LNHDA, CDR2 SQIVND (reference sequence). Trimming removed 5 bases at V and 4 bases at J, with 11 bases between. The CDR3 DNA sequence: TGTGCCAGTAGTCCGACTAGTGGAGAGACCCAGTACTTC. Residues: CASSPTSGETQYF.

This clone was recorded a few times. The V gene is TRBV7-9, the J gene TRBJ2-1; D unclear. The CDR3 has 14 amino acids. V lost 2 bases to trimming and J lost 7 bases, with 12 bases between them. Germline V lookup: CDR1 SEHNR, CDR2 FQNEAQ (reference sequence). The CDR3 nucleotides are TGTGCCAGCAGCTTACCCTTGGCGGAAAATGAGCAGTTCTTC. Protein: CASSLPLAENEQFF. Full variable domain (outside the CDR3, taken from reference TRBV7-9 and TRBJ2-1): DTGVSQNPRHKITKRGQNVTFRCDPISEHNRLYWYRQTLGQGPEFLTYFQNEAQLEKSRLLSDRFSAERPKGSFSTLEIQRTEQGDSAMYLCASSLPLAENEQFFGPGTRLTVL.

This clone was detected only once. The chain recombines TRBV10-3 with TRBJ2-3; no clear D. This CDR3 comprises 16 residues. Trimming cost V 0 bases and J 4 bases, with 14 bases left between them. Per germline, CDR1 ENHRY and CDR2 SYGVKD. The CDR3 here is CAISESSVVAADTQYF. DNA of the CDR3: TGTGCCATCAGTGAGTCCTCGGTGGTAGCAGCAGATACGCAGTATTTT.

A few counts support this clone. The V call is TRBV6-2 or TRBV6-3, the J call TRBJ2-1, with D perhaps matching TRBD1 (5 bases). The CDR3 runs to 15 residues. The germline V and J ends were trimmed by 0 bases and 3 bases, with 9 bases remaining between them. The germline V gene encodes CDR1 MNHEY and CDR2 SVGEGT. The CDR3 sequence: CASSYSGRDYNEQFF. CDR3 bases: TGTGCCAGCAGTTACTCTGGCAGGGACTACAATGAGCAGTTCTTC.

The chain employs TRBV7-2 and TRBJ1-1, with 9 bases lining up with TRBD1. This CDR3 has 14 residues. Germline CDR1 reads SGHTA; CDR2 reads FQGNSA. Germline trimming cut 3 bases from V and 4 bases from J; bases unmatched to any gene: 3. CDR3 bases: TGTGCCAGCAGCTTCTTGGACAGGGGCACTGAAGCTTTCTTT. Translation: CASSFLDRGTEAFF.

CDR3 in amino acids: CASSLGGGTYQPQHF. Here the CDR3 DNA reads TGTGCCAGCAGCTTAGGGGGGGGGACCTATCAGCCCCAGCATTTT. The chain links TRBV7-2 to TRBJ1-5; maybe TRBD1 (5 bases). There are 15 residues in the CDR3. The V gene lost 1 base and the J gene lost 5 bases, with 12 bases spanning the gap. Germline-derived CDR1 and CDR2 are SGHTA and FQGNSA.

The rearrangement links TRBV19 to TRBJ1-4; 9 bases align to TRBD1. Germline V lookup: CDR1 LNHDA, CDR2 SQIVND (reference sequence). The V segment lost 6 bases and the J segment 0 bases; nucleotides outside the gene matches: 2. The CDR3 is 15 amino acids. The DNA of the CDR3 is TGTGCCAGTAGGGACAGGGGCACAACTAATGAAAAACTGTTTTTT. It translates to CASRDRGTTNEKLFF.

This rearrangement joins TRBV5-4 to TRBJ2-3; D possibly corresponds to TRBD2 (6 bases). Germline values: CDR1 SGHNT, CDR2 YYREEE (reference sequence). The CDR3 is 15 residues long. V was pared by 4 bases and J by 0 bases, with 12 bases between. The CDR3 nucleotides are TGTGCCAGCAGCATCACTAGCTTTAGCACAGATACGCAGTATTTT. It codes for CASSITSFSTDTQYF. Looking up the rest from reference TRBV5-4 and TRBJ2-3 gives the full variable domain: ETGVTQSPTHLIKTRGQQVTLRCSSQSGHNTVSWYQQALGQGPQFIFQYYREEENGRGNFPPRFSGLQFPNYSSELNVNALELDDSALYLCASSITSFSTDTQYFGPGTRLTVL.

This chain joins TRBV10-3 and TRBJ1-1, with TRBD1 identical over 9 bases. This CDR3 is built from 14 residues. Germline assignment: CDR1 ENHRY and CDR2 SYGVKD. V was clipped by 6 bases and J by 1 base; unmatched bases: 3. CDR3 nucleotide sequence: TGTGCCATCAGGGGACAGGGTGGGAACACTGAAGCTTTCTTT. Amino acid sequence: CAIRGQGGNTEAFF.

CDR3 in DNA: TGTGCCAGCTCACCGGCGCTAGCGGGAGTCACCGGGGAGCTGTTTTTT. Amino acids: CASSPALAGVTGELFF. The V call is TRBV18, the J call TRBJ2-2; TRBD2 matches 10 bases. This CDR3 region has 16 residues. Trimming took 3 bases from V and 4 from J; bases not matched to a gene: 5. Germline CDR1 KGHSH, CDR2 LQKENI.

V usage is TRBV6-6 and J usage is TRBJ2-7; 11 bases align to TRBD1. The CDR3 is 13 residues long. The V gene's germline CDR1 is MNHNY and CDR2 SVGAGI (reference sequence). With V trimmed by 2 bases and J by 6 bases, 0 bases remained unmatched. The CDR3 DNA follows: TGTGCCAGCAGTTACGGGACAGGGGGCGAGCAGTACTTC. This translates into CASSYGTGGEQYF.